Each of the 4 T cell receptor beta chains below was sequenced from the same sample in a study of blood T cells in healthy people across ages. PCR was performed a second time for 7 to 11 cycles using a sample-barcoded 5' primer and a J-beta primer mix. Using its own MiXCR run on the 5' RACE reads, TCRdb lists one record per CDR3 protein. The data contain over 700,000 distinct CDR3 sequences, 20% to 30% of them singletons. These same data were also listed under a study on T cells of mothers and their children.

The material sequenced was blood. These receptors were collected from a boy between 10 and 17 years old in good health.

This clonotype has only a few counts. V and J are TRBV7-6 and TRBJ2-3; TRBD2 matches at 11 bases. CDR1 is SGHVS and CDR2 is FNYEAQ in the germline V gene. V shed 1 base, J shed 1 base, and the junction held 10 bases outside the gene matches. This CDR3 has 19 amino acids. The CDR3 region is CASSLGLAGGLNRTDTQYF. The DNA for the CDR3 is TGTGCCAGCAGCTTAGGGCTAGCGGGGGGACTAAATCGCACAGATACGCAGTATTTT.

This chain uses TRBV27 with TRBJ1-2, with no clear D. Germline CDR1 reads MNHEY; CDR2 reads SMNVEV (reference sequence). The CDR3 runs 17 residues. V lost 7 bases to trimming and J lost 4 bases, with 25 bases between them. The CDR3 reads CASTRAGRIGPAYGYTF. Here the CDR3 DNA reads TGTGCCAGCACTAGGGCGGGGAGGATCGGACCGGCCTATGGCTACACCTTC.

This clonotype was recorded many times. CDR3 protein: CASSPGGSTDTQYF. The DNA for the CDR3 is TGTGCCAGCAGTCCGGGGGGCAGCACAGATACGCAGTATTTT. This chain joins TRBV12-3 or TRBV12-4 and TRBJ2-3; TRBD2 is a possible D gene (7 bases). The CDR3 length is 14 residues. The germline V and J ends were trimmed by 5 bases and 0 bases, with 9 bases remaining between them.

CDR3 in amino acids: CATRGAGRTEAFF. DNA of the CDR3: TGTGCCACCCGCGGGGCAGGGAGAACTGAAGCTTTCTTT. This sequence joins TRBV7-2 and TRBJ1-1; a weak D match, TRBD1 (5 bases). This CDR3 comprises 13 residues. With 10 bases removed from V and 5 bases from J, the gap between germline ends came to 17 bases. Germline V CDR1 and CDR2: SGHTA, FQGNSA.